This is a list of T cell receptor beta chains from one sample in a study of neurological immune-mediated disorders. From the 5' RACE reads, TCRdb called clonotypes with MiXCR, one entry per CDR3 protein. The profile shows over 13,000 distinct CDR3 sequences, roughly a tenth of them singletons. The sample was PBMCs. The receptors stem from a woman between 40 and 55 years old in good health. Both conserved end residues are part of each CDR3. Fields, in order: J gene, clone size, V gene, D gene, CDR3 DNA, CDR3 protein. The D gene is left open where the match is weak. Sizes are listed as how often the clone was seen (once, few, many) or a class if it is expanded.

TRBJ1-1	many	TRBV7-9	TRBD1	TGTGCCAGCAGCCCACCGGGACAGCCATACACTGAAGCTTTCTTT	CASSPPGQPYTEAFF
TRBJ1-1	many	TRBV29-1	-	TGCAGCGTGGGACACGTTGAAGCTTTCTTT	CSVGHVEAFF
TRBJ1-1	many	TRBV25-1	-	TGTGCCAGCAGTGTGGGGTTGAACACTGAAGCTTTCTTT	CASSVGLNTEAFF
TRBJ2-7	medium-sized	TRBV28	-	TGTGCCAGCAGTCCGGGTGCGATGTCCTACGAGCAGTACTTC	CASSPGAMSYEQYF
TRBJ2-7	many	TRBV27	-	TGTGCCAGCAGCCTGCGGGGACAGATCCTCTACGAGCAGTACTTC	CASSLRGQILYEQYF
TRBJ1-1	few	TRBV4-3	TRBD1	TGCGCCAGCAGCCAAGGGACAGGGACAAACACTGAAGCTTTCTTT	CASSQGTGTNTEAFF
TRBJ1-6	many	TRBV5-1	TRBD1	TGCGCCAGCAGCTTGGAAGGACAGGGTTCTTCACCCCTCCACTTT	CASSLEGQGSSPLHF
TRBJ1-5	medium-sized	TRBV27	-	TGTGCCAGCAGTTGGGGGGGCTCCAATCAGCCCCAGCATTTT	CASSWGGSNQPQHF
TRBJ2-7	medium-sized	TRBV25-1	-	TGTGCCATCCAAGGGGGGCCACAGGTCCGGGGGTACGAGCAGTACTTC	CAIQGGPQVRGYEQYF
TRBJ2-2	few	TRBV9	-	TGTGCCAGCAGCCCCCGGGGATCTGGGACCGGGGAGCTGTTTTTT	CASSPRGSGTGELFF
TRBJ2-7	few	TRBV14	-	TGTGCCAGCAGCCCCCTAGCGAATCCCTACGAGCAGTACTTC	CASSPLANPYEQYF
TRBJ2-1	many	TRBV9	-	TGTGCCAGCACCCTGGGGGGGGCTTCCTACAATGAGCAGTTCTTC	CASTLGGASYNEQFF
TRBJ2-7	many	TRBV20-1	TRBD1	TGCAGTGCCCTACAGGGGGAATCCTACGAGCAGTACTTC	CSALQGESYEQYF